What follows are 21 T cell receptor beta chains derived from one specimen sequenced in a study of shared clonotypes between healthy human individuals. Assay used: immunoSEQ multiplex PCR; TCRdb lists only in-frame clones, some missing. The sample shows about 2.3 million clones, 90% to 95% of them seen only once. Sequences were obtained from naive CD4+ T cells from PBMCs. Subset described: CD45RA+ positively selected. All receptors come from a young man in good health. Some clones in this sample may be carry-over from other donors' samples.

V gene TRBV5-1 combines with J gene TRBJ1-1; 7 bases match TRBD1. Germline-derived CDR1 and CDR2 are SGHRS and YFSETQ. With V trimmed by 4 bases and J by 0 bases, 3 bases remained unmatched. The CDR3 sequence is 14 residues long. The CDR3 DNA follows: TGCGCCAGCAGCAAGGACAGGCTGAACACTGAAGCTTTCTTT. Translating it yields CASSKDRLNTEAFF. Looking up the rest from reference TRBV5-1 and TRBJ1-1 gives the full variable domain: KAGVTQTPRYLIKTRGQQVTLSCSPISGHRSVSWYQQTPGQGLQFLFEYFSETQRNKGNFPGRFSGRQFSNSRSEMNVSTLELGDSALYLCASSKDRLNTEAFFGQGTRLTVV.

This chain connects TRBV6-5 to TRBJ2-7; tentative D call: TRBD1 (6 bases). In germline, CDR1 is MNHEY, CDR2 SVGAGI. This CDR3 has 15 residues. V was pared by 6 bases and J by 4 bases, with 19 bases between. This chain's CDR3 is CASRKRTAVGYEQYF. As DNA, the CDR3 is TGTGCCAGCAGGAAAAGGACAGCCGTGGGTTACGAGCAGTACTTC.

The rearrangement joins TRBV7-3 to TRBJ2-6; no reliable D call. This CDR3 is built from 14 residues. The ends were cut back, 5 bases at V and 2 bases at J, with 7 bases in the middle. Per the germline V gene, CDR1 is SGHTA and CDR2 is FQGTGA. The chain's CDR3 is CASSGRAGANVLTF. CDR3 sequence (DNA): TGTGCCAGCAGCGGTAGGGCTGGGGCCAACGTCCTGACTTTC.

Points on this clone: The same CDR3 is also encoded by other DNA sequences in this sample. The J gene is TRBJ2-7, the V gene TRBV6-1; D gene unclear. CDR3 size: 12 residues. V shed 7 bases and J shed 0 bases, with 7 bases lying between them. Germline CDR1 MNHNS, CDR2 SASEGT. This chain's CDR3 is CASNPHSYEQYF. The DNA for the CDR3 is TGTGCCAGCAACCCACACTCCTACGAGCAGTACTTC.

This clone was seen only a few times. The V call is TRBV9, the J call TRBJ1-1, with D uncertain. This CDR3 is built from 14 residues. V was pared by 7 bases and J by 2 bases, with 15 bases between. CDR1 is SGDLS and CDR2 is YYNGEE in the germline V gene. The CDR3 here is CASSPSGSNTEAFF. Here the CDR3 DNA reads TGTGCCAGCTCCCCTTCGGGGAGTAACACTGAAGCTTTCTTT.

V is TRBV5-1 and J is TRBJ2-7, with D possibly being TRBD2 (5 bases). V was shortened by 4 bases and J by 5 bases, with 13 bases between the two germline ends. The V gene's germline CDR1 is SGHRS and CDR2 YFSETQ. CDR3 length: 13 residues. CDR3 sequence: CASSPPGGNEQYF. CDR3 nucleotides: TGCGCCAGCAGCCCTCCCGGAGGAAACGAGCAGTACTTC.

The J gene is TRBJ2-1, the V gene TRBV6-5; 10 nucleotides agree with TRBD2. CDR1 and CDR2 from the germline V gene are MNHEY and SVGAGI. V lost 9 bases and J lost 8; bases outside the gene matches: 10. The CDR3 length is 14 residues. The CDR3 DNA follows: TGTGCCAGTCGATTAGCGGGAGGTGCAGATGAGCAGTTCTTC. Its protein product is CASRLAGGADEQFF.

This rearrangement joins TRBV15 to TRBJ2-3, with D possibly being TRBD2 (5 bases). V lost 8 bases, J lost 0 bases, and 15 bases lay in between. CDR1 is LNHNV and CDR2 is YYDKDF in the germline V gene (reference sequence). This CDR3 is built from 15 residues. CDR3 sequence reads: CATRRETFSTDTQYF. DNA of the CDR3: TGTGCCACCCGCCGGGAAACCTTTAGCACAGATACGCAGTATTTT.

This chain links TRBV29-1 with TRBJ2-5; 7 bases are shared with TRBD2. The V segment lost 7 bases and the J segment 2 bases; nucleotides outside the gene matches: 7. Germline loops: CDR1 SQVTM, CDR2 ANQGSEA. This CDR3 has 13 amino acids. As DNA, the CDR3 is TGCAGCGCCCCCCGGGGAGGGCAAGAGACCCAGTACTTC. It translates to CSAPRGGQETQYF.

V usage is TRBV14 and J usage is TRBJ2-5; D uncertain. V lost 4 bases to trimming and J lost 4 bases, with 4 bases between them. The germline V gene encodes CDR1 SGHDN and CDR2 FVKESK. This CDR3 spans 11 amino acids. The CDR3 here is CASSPGETQYF. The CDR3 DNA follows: TGTGCCAGCAGCCCCGGAGAGACCCAGTACTTC.

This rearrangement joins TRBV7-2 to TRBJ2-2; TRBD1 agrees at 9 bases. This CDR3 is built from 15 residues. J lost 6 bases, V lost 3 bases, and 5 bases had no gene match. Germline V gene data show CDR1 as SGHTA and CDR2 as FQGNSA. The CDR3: CASSFGTGIPGELFF. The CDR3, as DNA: TGTGCCAGCAGCTTCGGGACAGGGATCCCCGGGGAGCTGTTTTTT.

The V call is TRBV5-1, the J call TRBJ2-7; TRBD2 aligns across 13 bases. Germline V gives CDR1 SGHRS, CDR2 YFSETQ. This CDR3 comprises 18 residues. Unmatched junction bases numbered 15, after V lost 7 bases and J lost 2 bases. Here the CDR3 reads CASSKGLAGPETTYEQYF. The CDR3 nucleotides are TGCGCCAGCTCCAAGGGACTAGCGGGGCCGGAGACAACCTACGAGCAGTACTTC.

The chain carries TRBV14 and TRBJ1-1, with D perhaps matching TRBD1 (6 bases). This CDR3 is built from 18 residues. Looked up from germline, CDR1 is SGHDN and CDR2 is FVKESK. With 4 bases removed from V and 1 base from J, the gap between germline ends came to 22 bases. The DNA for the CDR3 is TGTGCCAGCAGCCCTTTTCCCGCTGGGGGCGTCTGGAACACTGAAGCTTTCTTT. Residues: CASSPFPAGGVWNTEAFF.

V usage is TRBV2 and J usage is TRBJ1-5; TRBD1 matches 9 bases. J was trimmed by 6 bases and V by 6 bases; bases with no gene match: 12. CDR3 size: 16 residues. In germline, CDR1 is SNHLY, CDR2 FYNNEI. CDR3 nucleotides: TGTGCCAGCAGCCCCGAGGGACAGGGAATTCGTCAGCCCCAGCATTTT. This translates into CASSPEGQGIRQPQHF.

DNA for the CDR3: TGTGCCAGCAGTCCGGCTAGCGTTTACAATGAGCAGTTCTTC. Amino acids: CASSPASVYNEQFF. The chain is built from TRBV11-2 and TRBJ2-1; D possibly corresponds to TRBD2 (6 bases). Germline loops: CDR1 SGHAT, CDR2 FQNNGV. CDR3 length: 14 amino acids. Trimming stripped 6 bases from V and 4 bases from J, with 13 bases between.

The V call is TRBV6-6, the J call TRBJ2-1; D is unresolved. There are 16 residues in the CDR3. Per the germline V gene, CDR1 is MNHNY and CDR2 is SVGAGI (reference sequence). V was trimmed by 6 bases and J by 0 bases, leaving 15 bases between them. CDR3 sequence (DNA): TGTGCCAGCAGATTAAGGGCCGCCAGCTCCTACAATGAGCAGTTCTTC. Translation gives CASRLRAASSYNEQFF.

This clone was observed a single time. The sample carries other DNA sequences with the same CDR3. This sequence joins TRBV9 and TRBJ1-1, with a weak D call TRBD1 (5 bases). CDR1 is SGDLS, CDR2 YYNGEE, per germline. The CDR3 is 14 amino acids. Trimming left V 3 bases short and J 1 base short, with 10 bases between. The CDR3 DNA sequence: TGTGCCAGCAGCGAAGGGACGGGGAACACTGAAGCTTTCTTT. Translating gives CASSEGTGNTEAFF.

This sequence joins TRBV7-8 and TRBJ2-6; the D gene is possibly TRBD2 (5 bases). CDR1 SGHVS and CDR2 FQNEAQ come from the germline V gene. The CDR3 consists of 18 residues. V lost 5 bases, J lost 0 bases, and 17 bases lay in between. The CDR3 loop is CASSVVRTSGSGANVLTF. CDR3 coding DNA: TGTGCCAGCAGCGTGGTGCGGACTTCGGGCTCTGGGGCCAACGTCCTGACTTTC.

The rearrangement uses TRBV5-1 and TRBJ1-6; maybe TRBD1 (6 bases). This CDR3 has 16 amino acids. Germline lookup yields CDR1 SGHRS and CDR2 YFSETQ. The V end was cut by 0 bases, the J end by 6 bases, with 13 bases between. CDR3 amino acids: CASSLAQGQSNSPLHF. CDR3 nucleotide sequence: TGCGCCAGCAGCTTGGCTCAGGGGCAAAGTAATTCACCCCTCCACTTT.

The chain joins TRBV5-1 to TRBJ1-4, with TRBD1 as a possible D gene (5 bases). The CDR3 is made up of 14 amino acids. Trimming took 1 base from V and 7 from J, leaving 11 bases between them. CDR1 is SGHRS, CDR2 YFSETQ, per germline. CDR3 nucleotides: TGCGCCAGCAGCTTGCTCGGGGGGATTGAAAAACTGTTTTTT. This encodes CASSLLGGIEKLFF.

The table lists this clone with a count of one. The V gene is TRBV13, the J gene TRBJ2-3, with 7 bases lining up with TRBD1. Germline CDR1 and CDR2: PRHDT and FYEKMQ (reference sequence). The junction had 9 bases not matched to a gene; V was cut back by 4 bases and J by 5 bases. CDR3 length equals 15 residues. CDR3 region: CASSWPGTDEDTQYF. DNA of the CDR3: TGTGCCAGCAGCTGGCCCGGGACAGACGAAGATACGCAGTATTTT. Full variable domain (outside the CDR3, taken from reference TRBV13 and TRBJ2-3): AAGVIQSPRHLIKEKRETATLKCYPIPRHDTVYWYQQGPGQDPQFLISFYEKMQSDKGSIPDRFSAQQFSDYHSELNMSSLELGDSALYFCASSWPGTDEDTQYFGPGTRLTVL.